This entry lists 10 T cell receptor beta chains sequenced from one sample in a study of cytotoxic CD8 clonotypes in ibrutinib-treated CLL. Using immunoSEQ multiplex PCR, the repertoire was profiled, and TCRdb retains in-frame clones only, with some absent. In the table there are approximately 70,000 clones, 80% of which are singletons. Source: PBMCs, taken at disease progression, from a patient treated with ibrutinib. The receptors stem from a human donor with chronic lymphocytic leukemia.

The CDR3 sequence is CATSREGPNPTAYEQYF. The CDR3 bases are TGTGCCACCAGCAGAGAAGGGCCTAACCCGACAGCTTACGAGCAGTACTTC. V and J are TRBV15 and TRBJ2-7; D might be TRBD1 (5 bases). V was trimmed by 0 bases and J by 4 bases, leaving 19 bases between them. The CDR3 totals 17 residues. Germline loops: CDR1 LNHNV, CDR2 YYDKDF (reference sequence).

The rearrangement links TRBV18 to TRBJ2-5; 7 bases fit TRBD1. The germline gives CDR1 KGHSH, CDR2 LQKENI. V was pared by 5 bases and J by 4 bases, with 4 bases of the junction left unmatched. The CDR3 is 13 residues long. The CDR3, as DNA: TGTGCCAGCTCAACAGGGGCTGGAGAGACCCAGTACTTC. It specifies CASSTGAGETQYF.

This chain uses TRBV29-1 with TRBJ2-1; TRBD2 matches 11 bases. This CDR3 is built from 17 residues. Germline-derived CDR1 and CDR2 are SQVTM and ANQGSEA. The V and J ends lost 4 bases and 2 bases, in that order; junction bases with no gene match: 10. CDR3 region: CSVATSGVRGAYNEQFF. The CDR3, as DNA: TGCAGCGTTGCGACTAGCGGGGTACGGGGAGCCTACAATGAGCAGTTCTTC.

The chain uses TRBV2 and TRBJ2-3; D is ambiguous. Trimming left V 4 bases short and J 3 bases short, with 11 bases between. The CDR3 consists of 14 residues. Germline values: CDR1 SNHLY, CDR2 FYNNEI. DNA of the CDR3: TGTGCCAGCAGTGCATTTATGGTGACAGATACGCAGTATTTT. Encoded protein: CASSAFMVTDTQYF.

This clone was recorded once. CDR3 coding DNA: TGTGCCAGCAGCTTAGTTCCTGGGTTAGCGAATTCACCCCTCCACTTT. This codes for CASSLVPGLANSPLHF. The J gene is TRBJ1-6, the V gene TRBV11-2; D uncertain. The V and J ends lost 1 base and 7 bases respectively, with 14 bases between them. Germline CDR1 and CDR2: SGHAT and FQNNGV. The CDR3 contains 16 residues.

V is TRBV15 and J is TRBJ2-3; 8 bases map to TRBD2. The CDR3 is 17 residues long. The germline gives CDR1 LNHNV, CDR2 YYDKDF (reference sequence). With 1 base clipped from V and 4 bases from J, the junction kept 10 bases outside the gene matches. CDR3 region: CATSRVPSGSGADTQYF. CDR3 coding DNA: TGTGCCACCAGCAGAGTGCCTAGCGGGTCCGGAGCAGATACGCAGTATTTT.

The chain couples TRBV19 to TRBJ1-1; D not certain. This CDR3 is built from 16 residues. V dropped 2 bases and J dropped 0 bases, with 13 bases sitting between them. The germline CDR1 and CDR2 sequences are LNHDA and SQIVND (reference sequence). CDR3 sequence (DNA): TGTGCCAGTAGTATAAGAAAAAGGCTTTTGAACACTGAAGCTTTCTTT. It encodes CASSIRKRLLNTEAFF.

The CDR3 loop reads CASSSYRGRSTGELFF. The CDR3 nucleotides are TGTGCCAGCAGCTCTTACAGGGGGCGAAGCACCGGGGAGCTGTTTTTT. J is TRBJ2-2 and V is TRBV5-4; 9 positions match TRBD1. Per germline, CDR1 SGHNT and CDR2 YYREEE (reference sequence). The V gene end was trimmed by 3 bases and the J gene end by 4 bases; junction bases not matched to a gene: 7. The CDR3 loop spans 16 amino acids.

This chain joins TRBV5-1 and TRBJ2-7; D may match TRBD1 or TRBD2 (5 bases each). Germline CDR1 and CDR2: SGHRS and YFSETQ. V dropped 2 bases and J dropped 2 bases, with 11 bases sitting between them. This CDR3 comprises 14 residues. CDR3 region: CASSFRDGPYEQYF. The CDR3 coding sequence is TGCGCCAGCAGCTTCCGGGACGGACCCTACGAGCAGTACTTC.

This chain connects TRBV27 to TRBJ2-7, with D possibly matching TRBD1 (7 bases). V was pared by 2 bases and J by 4 bases, with 18 bases between. Germline CDR1 and CDR2: MNHEY and SMNVEV (reference sequence). There are 16 residues in the CDR3. This chain's CDR3 is CASSLRGRGTVYEQYF. As DNA, the CDR3 is TGTGCCAGCAGTTTAAGGGGGCGGGGTACAGTTTACGAGCAGTACTTC.